This T cell receptor beta chain is drawn from a study of Graves' ophthalmopathy and Graves' hyperthyroidism. Study-wide findings and caveats: Ophthalmopathy progression was predicted with 65% to 71% sensitivity and around 78% specificity.

The table lists this clonotype with many counts. The antigen remains undetermined. Beta-chain TCR CDR3 regions were amplified from RNA transcripts. HTBI primers were used in a first-round RT-PCR, which preceded a second-round multiplex PCR. TCRdb recomputed calls from the multiplex PCR reads with MiXCR, one row per CDR3 protein. The profile shows more than 300,000 distinct CDR3 sequences, approximately 18% of them singletons. This receptor was taken from an adult woman with stable Graves' hyperthyroidism. Material: peripheral blood.

CDR3 residues: CSASGGRSETQYF. The CDR3 region has the DNA TGCAGTGCTAGTGGAGGAAGGTCAGAGACCCAGTACTTC. The chain uses TRBV20-1 and TRBJ2-5; D is perhaps TRBD2 (5 bases). The CDR3 is 13 residues long. Per the germline V gene, CDR1 is DFQATT and CDR2 is SNEGSKA (reference sequence). Trimming pared 3 bases from V and 4 bases from J, leaving 12 bases between.